The 22 T cell receptor beta chains given below trace back to one sample, sequenced in a study of T cell repertoires in cytomegalovirus infection. No antigens are known for them. Each CDR3 protein is one row after TCRdb ran MiXCR on the reads. The table includes approximately 1,000,000 distinct CDR3 sequences, 31% detected once. Sample: cultured CD8+ T cells from PBMCs, taken from culture after CMV antigen stimulation. Receptor source: a human donor in good health (CMV status not recorded). Some clones in this sample may be carry-over from other donors' samples.

This clonotype has only a few counts. V and J are TRBV11-3 and TRBJ1-4; D perhaps matches TRBD1 (6 bases). Trimming left V 4 bases short and J 4 bases short, with 16 bases between. The length of the CDR3 is 16 residues. Germline CDR1 reads SGHNT; CDR2 reads YENEEA. In DNA form, the CDR3 reads TGTGCCAGCAGCTGCACCCAACAGGGCGGTAATGAAAAACTGTTTTTT. Translation gives CASSCTQQGGNEKLFF.

The chain uses TRBV6-2 or TRBV6-3 and TRBJ2-7; weak D call: TRBD2 (5 bases). Germline CDR1 and CDR2: MNHEY and SVGEGT. The CDR3 contains 13 residues. V lost 6 bases and J lost 6, with 15 bases in between. The CDR3 region has the DNA TGTGCCAGCAGCCTAGGACTTCTGAGCGAGCAGTACGTC. Its translation is CASSLGLLSEQYV.

This chain joins TRBV28 and TRBJ1-1; no definite D call. V was trimmed by 2 bases and J by 4 bases, leaving 11 bases between them. This CDR3 is built from 14 residues. Germline values: CDR1 MDHEN, CDR2 SYDVKM. The CDR3 protein is CASSLRSGPTEAFF. The CDR3 nucleotides are TGTGCCAGCAGTTTAAGATCAGGTCCCACTGAAGCTTTCTTT.

The chain employs TRBV6-5 and TRBJ1-1; D is undetermined. The CDR3 has 13 amino acids. Germline loops: CDR1 MNHEY, CDR2 SVGAGI. Between the trimmed V and J ends, which lost 6 bases and 1 base, there was a span of 9 bases. The CDR3, as DNA: TGTGCCAGCAGCTTTGACTGGAACACTGAAGCTTTCTTT. It yields the protein CASSFDWNTEAFF.

This clonotype was counted many times. This chain connects TRBV6-2 or TRBV6-3 to TRBJ2-1; D remains ambiguous. The CDR3 is made up of 13 amino acids. Per the germline V gene, CDR1 is MNHEY and CDR2 is SVGEGT. V was shortened by 7 bases and J by 4 bases, with 11 bases between the two germline ends. CDR3: CASIRLGYNEQFF. DNA of the CDR3: TGTGCCAGCATAAGATTGGGGTACAATGAGCAGTTCTTC.

The sample holds many counts of this clonotype. This rearrangement joins TRBV7-9 to TRBJ1-5; D perhaps matches TRBD1 (5 bases). The length of the CDR3 is 16 residues. From germline, CDR1 is SEHNR and CDR2 FQNEAQ (reference sequence). Trimming left V 2 bases short and J 7 bases short, with 18 bases between. CDR3 protein: CASSLLTGIGEQPQHF. The CDR3 DNA reads as TGTGCCAGCAGCTTATTAACCGGGATAGGGGAACAGCCCCAGCATTTT.

This clonotype appeared a few times. The chain uses TRBV19 and TRBJ1-1, with 10 positions matching TRBD1. Germline V gives CDR1 LNHDA, CDR2 SQIVND (reference sequence). V was pared by 5 bases and J by 3 bases, with 6 bases of the junction left unmatched. This CDR3 region has 15 residues. The CDR3 nucleotides are TGTGCCAGTAGTGACCGGGACAGGGGACACACTGAAGCTTTCTTT. Protein: CASSDRDRGHTEAFF.

This clonotype was counted between two and nine times. The chain recombines TRBV28 with TRBJ2-2, with D possibly TRBD1 on 6 matching bases. Germline loops: CDR1 MDHEN, CDR2 SYDVKM. Trimming took off 6 bases at V and 9 bases at J, with 11 bases between the two ends. The CDR3 is made up of 12 amino acids. CDR3 in DNA: TGTGCCAGCAGCACGACAGGCAGGGAGCTGTTTTTT. This encodes CASSTTGRELFF.

There are a few counts of this clonotype. V usage is TRBV25-1 and J usage is TRBJ2-3; D gene uncertain. Germline CDR1 reads MGHDK; CDR2 reads SYGVNS. CDR3 size: 15 residues. The V end was cut by 4 bases, the J end by 1 base, with 12 bases between. The CDR3 here is CASSGTFRGTDTQYF. The DNA for the CDR3 is TGTGCCAGCAGTGGGACCTTCCGAGGCACAGATACGCAGTATTTT.

Comment on this clonotype: This may be a read error, as it is one base from a much larger clone. This chain connects TRBV7-6 to TRBJ1-1, with 7 positions matching TRBD1. V dropped 10 bases and J dropped 2; count of bases not matched to a gene: 13. The CDR3 contains 15 residues. In germline, CDR1 is SGHVS, CDR2 FNYEAQ. The CDR3 coding sequence is TGTGCCAACAGGGGCCAGGTTGGGACCAACACTGAAGCTTTCTTT. Amino acid sequence: CANRGQVGTNTEAFF.

This chain links TRBV18 with TRBJ1-1; D is perhaps TRBD1 (5 bases). Trimming stripped 2 bases from V and 1 base from J, with 8 bases between. This CDR3 is built from 14 residues. Per the germline V gene, CDR1 is KGHSH and CDR2 is LQKENI. CDR3 loop: CASSPSGENTEAFF. CDR3 nucleotides: TGTGCCAGCTCACCATCGGGGGAGAACACTGAAGCTTTCTTT.

The sample holds a few counts of this clonotype. The J gene is TRBJ2-1, the V gene TRBV5-8; TRBD1 agrees at 8 bases. CDR1 and CDR2 (germline): SGHTS, YDEGEE. V trimming: 2 bases; J trimming: 3 bases; junction bases outside the gene matches: 7. This CDR3 is 16 amino acids long. In DNA, the CDR3 is TGTGCCAGCAGCTTAAACAGGGGGATCGGCTACAATGAGCAGTTCTTC. Residues: CASSLNRGIGYNEQFF.

CDR3 sequence (DNA): TGTGCCAGCAGACCTCCCGCGTCTAGCGGGGGGGCAAGAGGGGAGCTGTTTTTT. It encodes CASRPPASSGGARGELFF. V and J are TRBV7-9 and TRBJ2-2; the match to TRBD2 covers 12 bases. Trimming at V came to 6 bases and at J to 8 bases, leaving 16 bases not matched to a gene. Per the germline V gene, CDR1 is SEHNR and CDR2 is FQNEAQ (reference sequence). The CDR3 runs 18 residues.

The chain is built from TRBV12-3 or TRBV12-4 and TRBJ1-2; D gene uncertain. Trimming left V 6 bases short and J 4 bases short, with 12 bases between. This CDR3 has 13 amino acids. The chain's CDR3 is CASRPNSLYGYTF. For the CDR3, the DNA is TGTGCCAGCAGACCGAACAGTCTCTATGGCTACACCTTC.

The chain recombines TRBV19 with TRBJ1-1, with D possibly being TRBD1 (5 bases). V was cut by 4 bases and J by 7 bases, with 19 bases left in between. Germline V gene data show CDR1 as LNHDA and CDR2 as SQIVND (reference sequence). The CDR3 consists of 15 residues. CDR3 in amino acids: CASSRGRDFNDEAFF. In nucleotides, the CDR3 is TGTGCCAGTAGTAGGGGGAGAGATTTTAACGATGAAGCTTTCTTT.

This clonotype was seen a handful of times. The genes are TRBV6-2 or TRBV6-3 and TRBJ2-7, with 8 nucleotides matching TRBD2. V lost 0 bases, J lost 3 bases, and 7 bases stayed unmatched. Germline-derived CDR1 and CDR2 are MNHEY and SVGEGT. The CDR3 extends over 16 amino acids. CDR3 nucleotide sequence: TGTGCCAGCAGTTACTCGATGGCAGCGGGAGACTACGAGCAGTACTTC. Translation: CASSYSMAAGDYEQYF.

This clonotype was seen many times. This chain uses TRBV19 with TRBJ2-1, with TRBD2 identical over 7 bases. The V gene end was trimmed by 4 bases and the J gene end by 3 bases; junction bases not matched to a gene: 6. Per germline, CDR1 LNHDA and CDR2 SQIVND (reference sequence). The CDR3 loop spans 15 amino acids. The chain's CDR3 is CASSTAGESYNEQFF. The CDR3 nucleotides read TGTGCCAGTAGTACTGCGGGGGAGAGCTACAATGAGCAGTTCTTC.

The genes are TRBV4-2 and TRBJ2-7; the D is unclear. Germline V gene sequence: CDR1 LGHNA, CDR2 YNFKEQ. V lost 2 bases, J lost 5 bases, and 10 bases lay in between. CDR3 length equals 13 residues. Written as DNA, the CDR3 is TGTGCCAGCAGCCAACTAGATTTGGACGAGCAGTACTTC. It is translated as CASSQLDLDEQYF.

This clonotype was seen a few times. This sequence joins TRBV7-2 and TRBJ1-6; D gene ambiguous. From germline, CDR1 is SGHTA and CDR2 FQGNSA. The CDR3 sequence is 15 residues long. V lost 3 bases and J lost 0, with 6 bases in between. This CDR3 is CASSFEGSYNSPLHF. The CDR3 DNA sequence: TGTGCCAGCAGCTTCGAGGGCTCCTATAATTCACCCCTCCACTTT. Filled out from reference TRBV7-2 and TRBJ1-6, the complete variable domain reads GAGVSQSPSNKVTEKGKDVELRCDPISGHTALYWYRQSLGQGLEFLIYFQGNSAPDKSGLPSDRFSAERTGGSVSTLTIQRTQQEDSAVYLCASSFEGSYNSPLHFGNGTRLTVT.

Only a few counts were recorded for this clonotype. The V and J genes are TRBV5-5 and TRBJ2-7, with 8 nucleotides matching TRBD2. This CDR3 has 15 residues. With 3 bases clipped from V and 4 bases from J, the junction kept 9 bases outside the gene matches. CDR1 and CDR2 (germline): SGHKS, YYEKEE (reference sequence). CDR3 residues: CASSSFNSGEYEQYF. CDR3 nucleotide sequence: TGTGCCAGCAGCTCTTTTAATAGCGGGGAATACGAGCAGTACTTC.

This chain uses TRBV7-9 with TRBJ2-2, with D possibly being TRBD1 (6 bases). With 5 bases removed from V and 5 bases from J, the gap between germline ends came to 21 bases. Germline V CDR1 and CDR2: SEHNR, FQNEAQ (reference sequence). This CDR3 spans 17 amino acids. The CDR3 loop is CASSLYGQFELTGELFF. In DNA form, the CDR3 reads TGTGCCAGCAGCCTATACGGACAGTTCGAACTTACCGGGGAGCTGTTTTTT.

The chain couples TRBV28 to TRBJ1-1, with D possibly being TRBD1 (6 bases). The V and J ends lost 3 bases and 1 base respectively, with 12 bases between them. CDR3 length: 15 amino acids. Germline CDR1 and CDR2: MDHEN and SYDVKM. The CDR3 is CASSFPLGQNTEAFF. The CDR3 DNA sequence: TGTGCCAGCAGTTTCCCTTTGGGACAGAACACTGAAGCTTTCTTT.